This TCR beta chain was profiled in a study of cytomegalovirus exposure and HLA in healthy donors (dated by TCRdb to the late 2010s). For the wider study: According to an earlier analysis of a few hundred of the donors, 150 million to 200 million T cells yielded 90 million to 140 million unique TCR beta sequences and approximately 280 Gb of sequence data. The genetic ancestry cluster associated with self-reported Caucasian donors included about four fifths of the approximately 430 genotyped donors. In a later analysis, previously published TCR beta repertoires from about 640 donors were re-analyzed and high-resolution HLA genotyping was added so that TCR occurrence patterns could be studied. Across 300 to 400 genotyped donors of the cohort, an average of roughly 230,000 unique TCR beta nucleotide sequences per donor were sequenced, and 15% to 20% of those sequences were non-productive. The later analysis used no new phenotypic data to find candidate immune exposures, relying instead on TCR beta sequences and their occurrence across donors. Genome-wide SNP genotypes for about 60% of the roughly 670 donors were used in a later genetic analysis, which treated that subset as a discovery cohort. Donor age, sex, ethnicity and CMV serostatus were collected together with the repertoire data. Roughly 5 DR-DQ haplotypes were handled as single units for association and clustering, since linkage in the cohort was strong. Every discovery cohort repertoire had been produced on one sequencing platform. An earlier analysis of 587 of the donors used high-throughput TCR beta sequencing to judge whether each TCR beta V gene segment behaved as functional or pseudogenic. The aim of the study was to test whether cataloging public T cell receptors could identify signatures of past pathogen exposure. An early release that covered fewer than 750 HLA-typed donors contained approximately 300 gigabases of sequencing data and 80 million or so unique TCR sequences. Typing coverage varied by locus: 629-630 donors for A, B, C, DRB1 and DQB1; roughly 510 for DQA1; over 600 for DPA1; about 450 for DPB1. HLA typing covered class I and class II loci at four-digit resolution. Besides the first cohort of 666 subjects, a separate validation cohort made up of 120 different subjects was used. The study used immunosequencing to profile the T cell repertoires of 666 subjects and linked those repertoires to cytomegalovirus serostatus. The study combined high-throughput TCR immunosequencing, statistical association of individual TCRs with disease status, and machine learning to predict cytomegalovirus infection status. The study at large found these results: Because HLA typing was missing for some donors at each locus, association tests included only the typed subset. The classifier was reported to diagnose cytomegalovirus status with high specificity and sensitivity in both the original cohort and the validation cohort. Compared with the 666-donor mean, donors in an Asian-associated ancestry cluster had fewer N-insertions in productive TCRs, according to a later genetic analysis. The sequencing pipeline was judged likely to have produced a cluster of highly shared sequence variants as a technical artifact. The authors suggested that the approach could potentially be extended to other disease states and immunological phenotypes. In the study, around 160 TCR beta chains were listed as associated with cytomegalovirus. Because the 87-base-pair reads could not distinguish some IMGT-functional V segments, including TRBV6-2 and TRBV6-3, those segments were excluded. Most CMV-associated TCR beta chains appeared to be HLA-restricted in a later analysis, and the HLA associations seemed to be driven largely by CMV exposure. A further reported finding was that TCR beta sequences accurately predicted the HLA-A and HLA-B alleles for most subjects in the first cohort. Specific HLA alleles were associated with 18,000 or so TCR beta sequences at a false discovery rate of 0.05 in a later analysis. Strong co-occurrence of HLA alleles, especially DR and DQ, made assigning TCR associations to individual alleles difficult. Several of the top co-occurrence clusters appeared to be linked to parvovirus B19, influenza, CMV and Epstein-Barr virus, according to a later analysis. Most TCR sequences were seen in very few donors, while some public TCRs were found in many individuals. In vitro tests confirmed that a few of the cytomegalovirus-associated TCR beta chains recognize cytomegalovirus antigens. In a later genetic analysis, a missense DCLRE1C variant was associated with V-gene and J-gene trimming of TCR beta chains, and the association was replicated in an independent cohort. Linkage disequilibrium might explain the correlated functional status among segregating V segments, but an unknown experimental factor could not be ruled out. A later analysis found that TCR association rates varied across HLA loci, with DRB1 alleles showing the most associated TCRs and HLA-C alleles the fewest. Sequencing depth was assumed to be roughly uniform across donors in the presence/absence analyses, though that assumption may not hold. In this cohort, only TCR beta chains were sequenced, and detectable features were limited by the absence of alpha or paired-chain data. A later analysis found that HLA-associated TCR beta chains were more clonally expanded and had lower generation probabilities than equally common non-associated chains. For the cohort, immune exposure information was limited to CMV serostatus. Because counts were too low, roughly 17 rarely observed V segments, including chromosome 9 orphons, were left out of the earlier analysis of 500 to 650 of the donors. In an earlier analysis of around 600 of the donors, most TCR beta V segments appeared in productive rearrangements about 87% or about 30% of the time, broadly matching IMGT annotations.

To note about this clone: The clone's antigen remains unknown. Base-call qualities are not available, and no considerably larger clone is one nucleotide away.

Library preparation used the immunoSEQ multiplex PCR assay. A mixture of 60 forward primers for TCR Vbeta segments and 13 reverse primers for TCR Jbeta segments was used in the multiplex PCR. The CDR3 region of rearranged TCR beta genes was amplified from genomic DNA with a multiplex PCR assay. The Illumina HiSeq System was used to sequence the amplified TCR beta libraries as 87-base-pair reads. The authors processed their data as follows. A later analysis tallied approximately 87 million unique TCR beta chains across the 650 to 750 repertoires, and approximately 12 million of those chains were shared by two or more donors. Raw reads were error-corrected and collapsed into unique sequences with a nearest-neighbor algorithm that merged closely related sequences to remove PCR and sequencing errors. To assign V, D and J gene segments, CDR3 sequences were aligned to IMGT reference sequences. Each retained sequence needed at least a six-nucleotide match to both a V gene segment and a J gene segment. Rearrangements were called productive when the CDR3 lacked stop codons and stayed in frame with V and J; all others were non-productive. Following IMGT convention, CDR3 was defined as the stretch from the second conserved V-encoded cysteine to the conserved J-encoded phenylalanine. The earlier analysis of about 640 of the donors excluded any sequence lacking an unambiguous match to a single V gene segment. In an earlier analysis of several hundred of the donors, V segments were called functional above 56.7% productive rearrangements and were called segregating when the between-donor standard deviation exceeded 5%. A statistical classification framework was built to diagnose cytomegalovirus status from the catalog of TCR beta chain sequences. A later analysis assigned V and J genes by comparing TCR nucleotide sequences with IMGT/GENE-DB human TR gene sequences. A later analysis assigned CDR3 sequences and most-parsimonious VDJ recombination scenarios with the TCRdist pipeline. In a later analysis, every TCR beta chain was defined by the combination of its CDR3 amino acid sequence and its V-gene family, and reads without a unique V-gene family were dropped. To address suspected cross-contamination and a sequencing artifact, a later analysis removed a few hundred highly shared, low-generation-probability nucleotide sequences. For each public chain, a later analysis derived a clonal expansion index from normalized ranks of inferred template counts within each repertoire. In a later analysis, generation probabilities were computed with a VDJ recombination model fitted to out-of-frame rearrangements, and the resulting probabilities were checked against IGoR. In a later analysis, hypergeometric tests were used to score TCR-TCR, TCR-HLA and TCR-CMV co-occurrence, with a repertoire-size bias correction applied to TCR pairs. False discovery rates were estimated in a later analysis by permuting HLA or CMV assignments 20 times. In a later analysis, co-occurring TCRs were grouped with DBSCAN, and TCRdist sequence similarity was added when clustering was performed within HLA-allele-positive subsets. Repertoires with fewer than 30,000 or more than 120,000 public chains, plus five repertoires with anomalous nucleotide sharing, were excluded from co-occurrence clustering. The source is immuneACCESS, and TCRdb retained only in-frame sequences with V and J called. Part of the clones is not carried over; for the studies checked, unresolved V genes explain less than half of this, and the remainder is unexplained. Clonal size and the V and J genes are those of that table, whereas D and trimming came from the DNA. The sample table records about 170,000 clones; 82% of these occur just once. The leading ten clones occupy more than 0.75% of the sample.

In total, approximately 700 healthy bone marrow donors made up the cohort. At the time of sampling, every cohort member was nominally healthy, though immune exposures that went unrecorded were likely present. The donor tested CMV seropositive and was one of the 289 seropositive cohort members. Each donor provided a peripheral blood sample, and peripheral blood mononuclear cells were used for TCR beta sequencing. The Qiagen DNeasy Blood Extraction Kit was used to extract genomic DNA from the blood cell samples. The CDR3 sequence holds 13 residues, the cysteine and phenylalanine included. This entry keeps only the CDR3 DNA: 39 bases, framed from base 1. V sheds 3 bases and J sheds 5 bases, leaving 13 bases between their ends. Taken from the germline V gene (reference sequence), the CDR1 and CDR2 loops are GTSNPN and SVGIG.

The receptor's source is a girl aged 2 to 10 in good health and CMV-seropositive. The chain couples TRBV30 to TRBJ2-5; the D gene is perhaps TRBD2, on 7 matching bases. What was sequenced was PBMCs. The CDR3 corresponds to CAWRGAGDETQYF. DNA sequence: TGTGCCTGGAGGGGGGCGGGGGATGAGACCCAGTACTTC.